This T cell receptor (beta chain) derives from a study of blood T cell repertoires in COVID-19. As processed by the authors: Reference gene primer amplification gave estimated nucleated cell counts. The assay was immunoSEQ multiplex PCR, and TCRdb's table has in-frame clones only and misses some. For V, J and clone size, that table is used; D and trimming come from the DNA. The sample lists roughly 250,000 clones, around 88% occurring once. This CDR3 comprises 14 residues. Per germline, CDR1 SGHAT and CDR2 FQNNGV. Trimming removed 7 bases from V and 0 bases from J, with 12 bases in between. The material sequenced was PBMCs or T cells enriched from blood (not recorded which). The receptor was derived from a woman in her thirties or forties with acute COVID-19. The V gene is TRBV11-2, the J gene TRBJ1-2; D call uncertain. The CDR3 reads CASNRRAANYGYTF. The CDR3 nucleotides read TGTGCCAGCAACCGGCGGGCCGCTAACTATGGCTACACCTTC.